In its sample, the clone carrying this TCR beta chain was seen many times. This specimen belongs to a study of neurological immune-mediated disorders. With V trimmed by 7 bases and J by 5 bases, 11 bases remained unmatched. The CDR3 length is 15 residues. From germline, CDR1 is SGHRS and CDR2 YFSETQ. The unsorted libraries were produced from 2 million PBMCs held at -80 C. TCRdb ran MiXCR on the 5' RACE reads and lists one entry per CDR3 protein. The repertoire holds 45,000 to 60,000 distinct CDR3 sequences, with less than 4.5% as singletons. This chain joins TRBV5-1 and TRBJ2-1, with 8 bases fitting TRBD2. This sequence originates from a young man with multiple sclerosis. The sequenced sample was PBMCs. Here the CDR3 reads CASSGGLGGNNEQFF. The CDR3 region has the DNA TGCGCCAGCTCGGGGGGACTAGGCGGGAACAATGAGCAGTTCTTC. Filled out from reference TRBV5-1 and TRBJ2-1, the complete variable domain reads KAGVTQTPRYLIKTRGQQVTLSCSPISGHRSVSWYQQTPGQGLQFLFEYFSETQRNKGNFPGRFSGRQFSNSRSEMNVSTLELGDSALYLCASSGGLGGNNEQFFGPGTRLTVL.